This TCR beta chain appears in the sequencing data of a study of long-term antiretroviral therapy in people with HIV. Study results and limitations: Patients on ART gained diversity, which nonetheless stayed below transplant donor controls.

Running of the v3.0 immunoSEQ assay took place at survey level. Sequencing was performed with immunoSEQ multiplex PCR; in TCRdb, only in-frame clones are kept and a portion is missing. The sample contains about 40,000 clones, roughly 80% of which appear only once. A note on this clone: Its target is unknown.

Germline V gene lookup returns CDR1 MNHEY and CDR2 SMNVEV (reference sequence). Trimming took off 3 bases at V and 5 bases at J, with 13 bases between the two ends. This CDR3 is 15 amino acids long. The source material was unsorted PBMCs, sampled 1 year after starting antiretroviral therapy. This TCR was sampled from a man in his late teens or twenties with HIV. V gene TRBV27 combines with J gene TRBJ2-2, with a tentative D call TRBD2 (7 bases). The CDR3: CASSFSGRGTGELFF. The CDR3 bases are TGTGCCAGCAGTTTCTCGGGGAGGGGGACCGGGGAGCTGTTTTTT.